This entry lists 19 T cell receptor beta chains sequenced from one sample in a study of T cell repertoires in cytomegalovirus infection. Their specific antigens are unknown. MiXCR, applied by TCRdb to the reads, yields one record per CDR3 protein. The table has roughly 800,000 distinct CDR3 sequences, roughly 29% seen once. Specimen: cultured CD8+ T cells from PBMCs, collected from culture after CMV antigen stimulation. The receptors originated from a human donor in good health (CMV status not recorded). Some clones in this sample may be carry-over from other donors' samples.

Points on this clonotype: A junction end diverges from the germline sequence, so it may reflect a read error. The V and J genes are TRBV7-6 and TRBJ1-1; perhaps TRBD1 as D (5 bases). CDR3 length equals 13 residues. The V gene's germline CDR1 is SGHVS and CDR2 FNYEAQ. The DNA for the CDR3 is TGTGTCAGCGCGAGAGGGACGAACACTGAAGCTTTCTTT. As protein: CVSARGTNTEAFF.

This clonotype was observed a handful of times. The chain links TRBV29-1 to TRBJ2-5; D might be TRBD2 (5 bases). CDR3 length: 13 amino acids. CDR1 and CDR2 (germline): SQVTM, ANQGSEA. V was shortened by 3 bases and J by 1 base, with 9 bases between the two germline ends. CDR3 amino acids: CSVDGLIQETQYF. CDR3 in DNA: TGCAGCGTTGATGGACTTATCCAAGAGACCCAGTACTTC.

This clonotype appeared a few times. V usage is TRBV19 and J usage is TRBJ2-1, with 10 bases aligning to TRBD2. With V trimmed by 0 bases and J by 10 bases, 12 bases remained unmatched. The CDR3 extends over 17 amino acids. Germline V gene sequence: CDR1 LNHDA, CDR2 SQIVND (reference sequence). The CDR3 sequence is CASSIDPPGLARGEQFF. The CDR3 nucleotides are TGTGCCAGTAGTATAGATCCACCGGGACTAGCGAGGGGGGAGCAGTTCTTC.

The chain is built from TRBV5-1 and TRBJ1-1; D gene ambiguous. This CDR3 comprises 17 residues. V was pared by 3 bases and J by 0 bases, with 18 bases between. Germline values: CDR1 SGHRS, CDR2 YFSETQ. CDR3 DNA sequence: TGCGCCAGCAGCTGGGAGGAGGGCAGGACTTTGAACACTGAAGCTTTCTTT. This translates into CASSWEEGRTLNTEAFF.

V and J are TRBV5-6 and TRBJ2-1; D may be TRBD2 (5 bases). V was shortened by 0 bases and J by 4 bases, with 38 bases between the two germline ends. Germline V gives CDR1 SGHDT, CDR2 YYEEEE. The CDR3 consists of 24 residues. In nucleotides, the CDR3 is TGTGCCAGCAGCTTGGGGTTGACCCTGCCCGTCCCAGGACTGCAAGCCTCCCTTTACAATGAGCAGTTCTTC. This sequence encodes CASSLGLTLPVPGLQASLYNEQFF. The full variable domain, with the rest looked up from reference TRBV5-6 and TRBJ2-1, is DAGVTQSPTHLIKTRGQQVTLRCSPKSGHDTVSWYQQALGQGPQFIFQYYEEEERQRGNFPDRFSGHQFPNYSSELNVNALLLGDSALYLCASSLGLTLPVPGLQASLYNEQFFGPGTRLTVL.

The CDR3 here is CASSHRSTHEQYV. The CDR3 DNA reads as TGTGCCAGCAGCCACCGGAGCACCCACGAGCAGTACGTC. The J gene is TRBJ2-7, the V gene TRBV6-2 or TRBV6-3; no reliable D call. Germline CDR1 is MNHEY and CDR2 is SVGEGT. Trimming left V 6 bases short and J 5 bases short, with 14 bases between. This CDR3 is 13 amino acids long.

This clonotype turned up a few times. The chain couples TRBV4-2 to TRBJ2-7, with 8 bases matching TRBD2. With V trimmed by 0 bases and J by 4 bases, 8 bases remained unmatched. Germline CDR1 is LGHNA and CDR2 is YNFKEQ. CDR3 length: 16 amino acids. The DNA of the CDR3 is TGTGCCAGCAGCCAAGAATCAAGCGGGGGTGTGTACGAGCAGTACTTC. This codes for CASSQESSGGVYEQYF.

The chain is built from TRBV7-9 and TRBJ1-5; D might be TRBD1 (6 bases). There are 16 residues in the CDR3. V was pared by 5 bases and J by 4 bases, with 18 bases between. Germline V gives CDR1 SEHNR, CDR2 FQNEAQ (reference sequence). The CDR3 protein is CASSLGGRGGNQPQHF. Here the CDR3 DNA reads TGTGCCAGCAGCCTAGGGGGGAGGGGAGGGAATCAGCCCCAGCATTTT.

This clonotype was detected ten times or more. CDR3 residues: CASSYLGVLGQPQHF. For the CDR3, the DNA is TGTGCCAGCAGCTATCTGGGAGTTTTAGGCCAGCCCCAGCATTTT. J is TRBJ1-5 and V is TRBV7-2; D is undetermined. V was cut by 4 bases and J by 7 bases, with 17 bases left in between. Germline V lookup: CDR1 SGHTA, CDR2 FQGNSA. The length of the CDR3 is 15 residues.

This clonotype was observed a handful of times. The genes are TRBV20-1 and TRBJ1-2; the D is unclear. Trimming shortened V by 3 bases and J by 7 bases, and 3 bases separated the two germline ends. The CDR3 spans 9 residues. Germline-derived CDR1 and CDR2 are DFQATT and SNEGSKA (reference sequence). This chain's CDR3 is CSARAGYTF. In nucleotides, the CDR3 is TGCAGTGCTAGGGCTGGCTACACCTTC.

Regarding this clonotype: A junction boundary mismatches the germline segment, possibly from a read error. The chain uses TRBV7-9 and TRBJ1-2; the D is unclear. This CDR3 has 15 residues. Germline V gene data show CDR1 as SEHNR and CDR2 as FQNEAQ (reference sequence). CDR3 region: CTSSLSGHVHHGYTF. CDR3 sequence (DNA): TGTACCAGCAGCTTAAGTGGGCACGTCCATCATGGCTACACCTTC.

This chain connects TRBV7-6 to TRBJ1-2; a possible D gene is TRBD1 (6 bases). This CDR3 has 14 residues. CDR1 and CDR2 (germline): SGHVS, FNYEAQ. V was cut by 1 base and J by 5 bases, with 11 bases left in between. This chain's CDR3 is CASSLEWTDYGYTF. The CDR3, as DNA: TGTGCCAGCAGCTTAGAGTGGACAGATTATGGCTACACCTTC.

V gene TRBV9 combines with J gene TRBJ2-1; 10 bases agree with TRBD2. Germline CDR1 and CDR2: SGDLS and YYNGEE. Trimming cost V 3 bases and J 6 bases; bases outside gene matches: 18. CDR3 length: 19 residues. The CDR3 sequence is CASSGHGRPGTSVGNEQFF. The CDR3 region has the DNA TGTGCCAGCAGCGGACACGGACGTCCCGGGACTAGCGTCGGCAATGAGCAGTTCTTC.

A few counts support this clonotype. The rearrangement uses TRBV6-1 and TRBJ2-2, with D perhaps TRBD1 (6 bases). Germline CDR1 MNHNS, CDR2 SASEGT. V dropped 1 base and J dropped 5 bases, with 11 bases sitting between them. The CDR3 is 15 amino acids. CDR3 sequence: CASSEERRGTGELFF. The CDR3 region has the DNA TGTGCCAGCAGTGAAGAGAGAAGGGGGACCGGGGAGCTGTTTTTT.

This clonotype occurred a few times. The V call is TRBV6-2 or TRBV6-3, the J call TRBJ2-1; the match to TRBD2 covers 9 bases. The CDR3 has 16 residues. V lost 2 bases, J lost 3 bases, and 5 bases stayed unmatched. Germline V gene lookup returns CDR1 MNHEY and CDR2 SVGEGT. CDR3 nucleotides: TGTGCCAGCAGTTACGGGCGGGGGGGCTTCTACAATGAGCAGTTCTTC. It codes for CASSYGRGGFYNEQFF.

This clonotype was counted between two and nine times. The chain is built from TRBV29-1 and TRBJ1-1; 7 bases agree with TRBD1. V lost 0 bases and J lost 10; bases outside the gene matches: 8. Germline CDR1 and CDR2: SQVTM and ANQGSEA. CDR3 size: 13 residues. The CDR3 nucleotides read TGCAGCGTTGAAGATGGGACAGCTTGGGGAGCTTTCTTT. The encoded protein is CSVEDGTAWGAFF.

This clonotype was picked up many times. This chain uses TRBV9 with TRBJ1-1, with D unclear. Between the trimmed V and J ends, which lost 4 bases and 2 bases, there was a span of 18 bases. CDR3 length: 16 amino acids. CDR1 and CDR2 from the germline V gene are SGDLS and YYNGEE. CDR3 in amino acids: CASSPKAQLTNTEAFF. CDR3 in DNA: TGTGCCAGCAGCCCAAAGGCACAGCTAACTAACACTGAAGCTTTCTTT.

This clonotype came up many times. The gene calls are TRBV12-3 or TRBV12-4 and TRBJ2-2; the D gene is possibly TRBD1 (6 bases). With 5 bases removed from V and 11 bases from J, the gap between germline ends came to 12 bases. The CDR3 loop spans 12 amino acids. Written as DNA, the CDR3 is TGTGCCAGCAGTATTAACAGGGAAGAGCTGTTTTTT. Amino acid sequence: CASSINREELFF.

The gene calls are TRBV7-9 and TRBJ1-5; D gene uncertain. The germline V and J ends were trimmed by 6 bases and 8 bases, with 11 bases remaining between them. The germline V gene encodes CDR1 SEHNR and CDR2 FQNEAQ (reference sequence). There are 12 residues in the CDR3. The CDR3 region has the DNA TGTGCCAGCAGTATGGGCCGCGAGCCCCAGCATTTT. Translated, it gives CASSMGREPQHF.